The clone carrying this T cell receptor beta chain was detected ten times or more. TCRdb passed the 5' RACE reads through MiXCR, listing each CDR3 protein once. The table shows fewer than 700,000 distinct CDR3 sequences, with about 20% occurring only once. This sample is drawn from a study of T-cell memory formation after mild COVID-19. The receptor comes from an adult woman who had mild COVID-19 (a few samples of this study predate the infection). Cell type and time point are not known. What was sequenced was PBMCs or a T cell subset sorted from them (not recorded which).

The CDR3 nucleotides are TGCAGCGTTGCAGTTATTGACAATGAGCAGTTCTTC. Translation: CSVAVIDNEQFF. The rearrangement links TRBV29-1 to TRBJ2-1, with D unclear. Germline V CDR1 and CDR2: SQVTM, ANQGSEA. CDR3 length equals 12 residues. Trimming took 4 bases from V and 5 from J, leaving 9 bases between them.